One and the same sample provided the 5 T cell receptor beta chains below, sequenced in a study of blood T cell repertoires in COVID-19. The data were produced by immunoSEQ multiplex PCR, yet TCRdb's version contains in-frame clones alone and is incomplete. The sample contains around 400,000 clones, 89% of which appear only once. Sequenced material: PBMCs or T cells enriched from blood (not recorded which). Receptors were obtained from a woman aged 25 to 45 who had recovered from COVID-19.

The chain uses TRBV14 and TRBJ2-5, with 8 positions matching TRBD2. Germline V CDR1 and CDR2: SGHDN, FVKESK. V lost 2 bases and J lost 4; bases outside the gene matches: 3. There are 14 residues in the CDR3. The DNA of the CDR3 is TGTGCCAGCAGCCAAACTAGCGGTGTAGAGACCCAGTACTTC. Protein: CASSQTSGVETQYF. The full variable domain, rest sourced from reference TRBV14 and TRBJ2-5, is EAGVTQFPSHSVIEKGQTVTLRCDPISGHDNLYWYRRVMGKEIKFLLHFVKESKQDESGMPNNRFLAERTGGTYSTLKVQPAELEDSGVYFCASSQTSGVETQYFGPGTRLLVL.

V and J are TRBV28 and TRBJ1-4; perhaps TRBD1 as D (5 bases). This CDR3 is 16 amino acids long. The germline CDR1 and CDR2 sequences are MDHEN and SYDVKM. V was trimmed by 4 bases and J by 8 bases, leaving 20 bases between them. For the CDR3, the DNA is TGTGCCAGCAGTTCCCCTCGTCTGGGGCGAGAGGAAAAACTGTTTTTT. This sequence encodes CASSSPRLGREEKLFF.

The CDR3 coding sequence is TGTGCCAGCAGTGAATGGACAGGGAGCGGGTACGAGCAGTACTTC. This sequence encodes CASSEWTGSGYEQYF. The chain is built from TRBV2 and TRBJ2-7, with 8 positions matching TRBD1. The CDR3 consists of 15 residues. Germline V gene sequence: CDR1 SNHLY, CDR2 FYNNEI. Losses at the gene ends were 2 bases for V and 4 bases for J; bases not matched to a gene: 7.

The chain carries TRBV3-1 (or the pseudogene TRBV3-2) and TRBJ1-2; 7 nucleotides align to TRBD1. CDR1 and CDR2 from the germline V gene are LGHDT and YNNKEL (reference sequence). The CDR3 consists of 14 residues. V lost 4 bases to trimming and J lost 6 bases; unmatched junction nucleotides: 8. CDR3: CASSPSDRENGYTF. The DNA for the CDR3 is TGTGCCAGCAGCCCGTCCGACAGGGAGAATGGCTACACCTTC.

The CDR3 coding sequence is TGTGCCAGCAGCGGCGTCCCGGGACAGGGAAACTATGGCTACACCTTC. This translates into CASSGVPGQGNYGYTF. The chain is built from TRBV5-6 and TRBJ1-2; 9 bases map to TRBD1. Germline assignment: CDR1 SGHDT and CDR2 YYEEEE. This CDR3 is 16 amino acids long. Trimming took 4 bases from V and 2 from J; bases not matched to a gene: 9.